This TCR beta chain was identified in a study of graft-versus-host responses after intestinal transplantation. As to this clone: Its specificity is not known.

This CDR3 region has 15 residues. Trimming at V came to 4 bases and at J to 0 bases, leaving 7 bases not matched to a gene. Germline V gene lookup returns CDR1 SGHKS and CDR2 YYEKEE (reference sequence). TCRdb keeps only in-frame clones here, not all; method: immunoSEQ multiplex PCR. The sample has around 45,000 clones, about nine tenths seen once. This specimen was unstimulated CD4+ T cells sorted from spleen or lymph node cells, taken before transplant. The V gene is TRBV5-5, the J gene TRBJ2-7; 7 positions match TRBD2. The clonotype originates from a human donor who was the organ donor for an intestinal transplant. The CDR3 sequence is CASSTLAGSSYEQYF. CDR3 DNA: TGTGCCAGCAGCACTTTAGCGGGTAGCTCCTACGAGCAGTACTTC.